A selection of T cell receptor beta chains follows, all from one sample in a study of OX40 agonist ivuxolimab in advanced cancers. Clones were sequenced by immunoSEQ multiplex PCR, and TCRdb holds only the in-frame ones, with some missing. The sample includes fewer than 120,000 clones, roughly 90% of them seen just once. The material was CD4+ or CD8+ T cells sorted from blood, obtained in a trial of the OX40 agonist ivuxolimab. Receptors originate from an adult with an advanced solid tumor such as melanoma, head and neck, liver or kidney cancer. Both conserved end residues are part of each CDR3. A D gene is named only where the DNA matches it firmly. Not all rows give a size; the values are once, few, many and, for expanded clones, a class.

clone_size j_call v_call d_call cdr3_nt cdr3_aa
once TRBJ2-7 TRBV2 TRBD1 TGTGCCAGCAGTGTAAGATACAGGGGAGACGAGCAGTACTTC CASSVRYRGDEQYF
- TRBJ2-7 TRBV5-1 - TGCGCCAGCAGCTTGGGAACAGCTTCCTACGAGCAGTACTTC CASSLGTASYEQYF
- TRBJ2-1 TRBV11-3 - TGTGCCAGCAGCTTAGGCAGAAACAATGAGCAGTTCTTC CASSLGRNNEQFF
- TRBJ2-5 TRBV11-3 TRBD1 TGTGCCAGCAGCGAGGGACAGGGGCCGGGGATCCAAGAGACCCAGTACTTC CASSEGQGPGIQETQYF
- TRBJ1-2 TRBV19 - TGTGCCAGTAGTATCCGTAGCGGCTACACCTTC CASSIRSGYTF
- TRBJ1-1 TRBV7-2 - TGTGCCAGCAGCTTAGATCAGTACCGGAAAAGCTCGAACACTGAAGCTTTCTTT CASSLDQYRKSSNTEAFF
- TRBJ2-5 TRBV6-6 TRBD1 TGTGCCAGCAGGAGGGACAGGGGGCGGCAAGAGACCCAGTACTTC CASRRDRGRQETQYF
- TRBJ2-1 TRBV4-3 TRBD2 TGCGCCAGCAGCCAAGATCTCCCTAGCGGGGGTTATAGCTCCTACAATGAGCAGTTCTTC CASSQDLPSGGYSSYNEQFF
- TRBJ1-3 TRBV9 TRBD1 TGTGCCAGCAGCGGACAGGGGAGCATCTCTGGAAACACCATATATTTT CASSGQGSISGNTIYF
- TRBJ2-7 TRBV15 TRBD1 TGTGCCACCAGCAGCCTCGCGTGGGGACAGGGGCCTTTAAGCTCCTACGAGCAGTACTTC CATSSLAWGQGPLSSYEQYF
- TRBJ1-1 TRBV9 - TGTGCCAGCAGCGTAGGGCGGGACACTTTAGTCATGAACACTGAAGCTTTCTTT CASSVGRDTLVMNTEAFF
- TRBJ2-1 TRBV5-5 - TGTGCCAGCAGCCTCCAGACCGTCGAGCAGTTCTTC CASSLQTVEQFF
- TRBJ2-3 TRBV6-6 - TGTGCCAGCGGCGATTATCGGGATACGCAGTATTTT CASGDYRDTQYF
- TRBJ2-7 TRBV7-9 - TGTGCCAGCAGCCCCTCCTACGAGCAGTACTTC CASSPSYEQYF
- TRBJ2-3 TRBV7-2 TRBD1 TGTGCCAGCAGCCCTTCGAGGGGGCGAGATACGCAGTATTTT CASSPSRGRDTQYF
- TRBJ2-6 TRBV7-2 - TGTGCCAGCAGCTTAGGGGGGACTGGGGCCAACGTCCTGACTTTC CASSLGGTGANVLTF
- TRBJ1-2 TRBV2 TRBD1 TGTGCCAGCAGTGTAAGCTCGGGTGGACAGGGTACCTATGGCTACACCTTC CASSVSSGGQGTYGYTF
- TRBJ1-2 TRBV27 - TGTGCCAGCAGTCGAGGGGCAGGCGCGACCTATGGCTACACCTTC CASSRGAGATYGYTF
- TRBJ2-3 TRBV5-6 - TGTGCCAGCAGCTTGGGTAGGGGCTCAGATACGCAGTATTTT CASSLGRGSDTQYF
- TRBJ2-1 TRBV9 TRBD2 TGTGCCAGCAGCGCTAGCGGGAGTGCAGGGAATGAGCAGTTCTTC CASSASGSAGNEQFF
- TRBJ1-5 TRBV4-2 TRBD1 TGTGCCAGCAGCCAAGCCGGGACAGGGAATCAGCCCCAGCATTTT CASSQAGTGNQPQHF
- TRBJ1-1 TRBV27 - TGTGCCAGTTCATGGGACCGCGTGAACACTGAAGCTTTCTTT CASSWDRVNTEAFF
- TRBJ2-3 TRBV7-3 - TGTGCCAGCAGCTCGACTAGGGGTTCATCGAATACGCAGTATTTT CASSSTRGSSNTQYF
- TRBJ1-5 TRBV28 - TGTGCCAGCAGGGGGAGGGGAAAGGGCAATCAGCCCCAGCATTTT CASRGRGKGNQPQHF
- TRBJ1-1 TRBV9 TRBD1 TGTGCCAGCAGCGCCTACAGGGGAGAGGGCACTGAAGCTTTCTTT CASSAYRGEGTEAFF
- TRBJ2-5 TRBV5-1 - TGCGCCAGCAGCTATGACTTGGAGACCCAGTACTTC CASSYDLETQYF
- TRBJ2-7 TRBV27 - TGTGCCAGCACAACGGCAGGCCGCAGGAGCGAATCCTACGAGCAGTACTTC CASTTAGRRSESYEQYF
- TRBJ1-1 TRBV6-6 - TGTGCCAGCAGTTACCAACTAGAGAACACTGAAGCTTTCTTT CASSYQLENTEAFF
once TRBJ1-2 TRBV5-5 - TGTGCCAGCAGCTTCTCATCCTATGGCTACACCTTC CASSFSSYGYTF
- TRBJ2-7 TRBV6-6 TRBD2 TGTGCCAGCAGTCCCGGACTAGCGGTCGAGCAGTACTTC CASSPGLAVEQYF
- TRBJ2-7 TRBV28 - TGTGCCAGCAGGTTGCCCACCCGTTACGAGCAGTACTTC CASRLPTRYEQYF
- TRBJ2-3 TRBV7-2 TRBD2 TGTGCCAGCAGCCTCACCAAGGGGACTAGCGGGAGGGTAACAGATACGCAGTATTTT CASSLTKGTSGRVTDTQYF
- TRBJ1-6 TRBV27 - TGTGCCAGCAGTCCCGGGGATCGTGATAATTCACCCCTCCACTTT CASSPGDRDNSPLHF
once TRBJ1-1 TRBV13 - TGTGCCAGCAGCCGGCTCAGGGACACTGAAGCTTTCTTT CASSRLRDTEAFF
few TRBJ2-7 TRBV10-3 TRBD1 TGTGCCATCAGTGGCCCCGGAGACAGGGGGGTTTACGAGCAGTACTTC CAISGPGDRGVYEQYF
- TRBJ2-1 TRBV5-6 - TGTGCCAGCAGCCCGCGGGGACTTTACAATGAGCAGTTCTTC CASSPRGLYNEQFF
- TRBJ1-1 TRBV7-3 TRBD1 TGTGCCAGCAGCCAGGGGGGGTGGCGGACTGAAGCTTTCTTT CASSQGGWRTEAFF
- TRBJ2-5 TRBV18 TRBD1 TGTGCCAGCTCACCACCGCGACAGGGGGAGACCCAGTACTTC CASSPPRQGETQYF
- TRBJ2-5 TRBV30 - TGTGCCTGGACCTTAAGAGGGCAAGAGACCCAGTACTTC CAWTLRGQETQYF
- TRBJ1-5 TRBV7-9 - TGTGCCAGCAGCGCGGAGCGGGGGCCGGACTTCTATAGCAATCAGCCCCAGCATTTT CASSAERGPDFYSNQPQHF